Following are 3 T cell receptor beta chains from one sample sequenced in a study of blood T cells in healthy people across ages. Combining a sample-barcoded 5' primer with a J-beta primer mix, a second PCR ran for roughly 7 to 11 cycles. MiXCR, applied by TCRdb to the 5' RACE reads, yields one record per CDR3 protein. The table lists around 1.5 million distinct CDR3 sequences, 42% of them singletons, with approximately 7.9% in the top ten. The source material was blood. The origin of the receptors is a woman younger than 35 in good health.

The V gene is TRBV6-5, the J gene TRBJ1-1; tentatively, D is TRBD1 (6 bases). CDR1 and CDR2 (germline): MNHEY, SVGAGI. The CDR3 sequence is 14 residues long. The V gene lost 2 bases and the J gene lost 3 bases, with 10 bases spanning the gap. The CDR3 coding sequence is TGTGCCAGCAGTTACGATCCAGGGGACACTGAAGCTTTCTTT. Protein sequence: CASSYDPGDTEAFF.

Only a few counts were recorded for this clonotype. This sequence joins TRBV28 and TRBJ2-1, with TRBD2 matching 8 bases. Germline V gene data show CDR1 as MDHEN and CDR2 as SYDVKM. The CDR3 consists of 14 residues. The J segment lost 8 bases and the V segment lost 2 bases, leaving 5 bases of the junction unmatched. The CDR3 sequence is CASSLRSGGDEQFF. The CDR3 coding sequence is TGTGCCAGCAGTTTAAGAAGCGGGGGCGATGAGCAGTTCTTC.

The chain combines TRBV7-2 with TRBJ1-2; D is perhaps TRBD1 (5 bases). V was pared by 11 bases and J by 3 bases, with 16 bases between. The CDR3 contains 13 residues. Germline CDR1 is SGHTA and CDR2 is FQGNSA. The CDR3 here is CALLGENYYGYTF. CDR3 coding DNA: TGTGCCCTGCTGGGGGAAAACTACTATGGCTACACCTTC.